The next 8 T cell receptor beta chains were all read from a single sample in a study of T cell responses to AZD1222 COVID-19 vaccine. The data were produced by immunoSEQ multiplex PCR, yet TCRdb's version contains in-frame clones alone and is incomplete. The sample holds roughly 150,000 clones, about 91% seen once. Here the sequenced sample was peripheral blood, taken on day 0 of AZD1222 vaccination. These receptors were obtained from an adult in good health.

This clone was recorded only once. The V call is TRBV9, the J call TRBJ1-1; D may be TRBD1 (6 bases). The germline V and J ends were trimmed by 4 bases and 1 base, with 14 bases remaining between them. Germline V gives CDR1 SGDLS, CDR2 YYNGEE. The CDR3 covers 15 residues. The chain's CDR3 is CASSLGATGNTEAFF. The CDR3 nucleotides are TGTGCCAGCAGCCTCGGGGCGACAGGGAACACTGAAGCTTTCTTT.

This chain uses TRBV24-1 with TRBJ1-5; TRBD1 might be the D (5 bases). The CDR3 covers 12 residues. Germline CDR1 reads KGHDR; CDR2 reads SFDVKD. Trimming shortened V by 10 bases and J by 4 bases, and 10 bases separated the two germline ends. In DNA, the CDR3 is TGTGCCACAGACAGCTCAAATCAGCCCCAGCATTTT. Translating it yields CATDSSNQPQHF.

This chain uses TRBV19 with TRBJ1-2; 11 bases agree with TRBD1. The CDR3 consists of 13 residues. V shed 6 bases, J shed 11 bases, and the junction held 8 bases outside the gene matches. The germline gives CDR1 LNHDA, CDR2 SQIVND (reference sequence). The CDR3 spells CASRLTRDRGYTF. CDR3 sequence (DNA): TGTGCCAGTAGGCTTACCCGGGACAGGGGGTACACCTTC.

In DNA form, the CDR3 reads TGTGCCAGCAGCCCAGTTATTCCCACCTCCTACGAGCAGTACTTC. Residues: CASSPVIPTSYEQYF. The rearrangement uses TRBV6-5 and TRBJ2-7, with D hard to call. CDR3 size: 15 residues. Per the germline V gene, CDR1 is MNHEY and CDR2 is SVGAGI. V lost 6 bases and J lost 0, with 15 bases in between.

This rearrangement joins TRBV7-9 to TRBJ2-1; D gene uncertain. The CDR3 covers 14 residues. Germline-derived CDR1 and CDR2 are SEHNR and FQNEAQ (reference sequence). V lost 5 bases, J lost 3 bases, and 11 bases lay in between. In nucleotides, the CDR3 is TGTGCCAGCAGCCCAAGGACGGGCTACAATGAGCAGTTCTTC. It yields the protein CASSPRTGYNEQFF.

The chain carries TRBV21-1 and TRBJ2-2. TRBV21-1 is marked as a pseudogene. This CDR3 is 14 amino acids long. CDR3 bases: TGTGCCAGCAGCAAAAGGGACGGGACCGGGGAGCTGTTTTTT. Translated, it gives CASSKRDGTGELFF.

The chain recombines TRBV30 with TRBJ1-5; D is undetermined. Trimming pared 2 bases from V and 4 bases from J, leaving 9 bases between. Germline assignment: CDR1 GTSNPN and CDR2 SVGIG (reference sequence). This CDR3 is 13 amino acids long. The CDR3 protein is CAWSRRDNQPQHF. In DNA form, the CDR3 reads TGTGCCTGGAGTAGGCGGGATAATCAGCCCCAGCATTTT. The full variable domain, completed using reference TRBV30 and TRBJ1-5, is SQTIHQWPATLVQPVGSPLSLECTVEGTSNPNLYWYRQAAGRGLQLLFYSVGIGQISSEVPQNLSASRPQDRQFILSSKKLLLSDSGFYLCAWSRRDNQPQHFGDGTRLSIL.

This sequence joins TRBV5-1 and TRBJ1-2; 10 bases line up with TRBD1. CDR3 length: 15 amino acids. After removal of 0 bases from V and 5 bases from J, the junction contained 4 bases not matched to a gene. The germline CDR1 and CDR2 sequences are SGHRS and YFSETQ. The CDR3 DNA sequence: TGCGCCAGCAGCTTGGTTGGGACAGGGGAATATGGCTACACCTTC. Its protein is CASSLVGTGEYGYTF.